This entry lists 27 T cell receptor beta chains sequenced from one sample in a study of blood T cell repertoires in COVID-19. Data came from immunoSEQ multiplex PCR; TCRdb stores just in-frame clones and leaves some out. Here the sample spans fewer than 250,000 clones, approximately 86% being singletons. The sample taken for sequencing was PBMCs or T cells enriched from blood (not recorded which). These TCRs come from a woman between 40 and 55 years old with acute COVID-19.

This chain uses TRBV5-1 with TRBJ2-2, with a weak D call TRBD1 (6 bases). The CDR3 runs 16 residues. Germline CDR1 SGHRS, CDR2 YFSETQ. V lost 4 bases and J lost 1, with 14 bases in between. The CDR3 DNA reads TGCGCCAGCAGCATAGGACAGCAAAAGAACACCGGGGAGCTGTTTTTT. Encoded protein: CASSIGQQKNTGELFF.

The chain couples TRBV19 to TRBJ2-7; D gene uncertain. Germline lookup yields CDR1 LNHDA and CDR2 SQIVND (reference sequence). The CDR3 extends over 13 amino acids. V dropped 4 bases and J dropped 2 bases, with 9 bases sitting between them. CDR3: CASSNGPTYEQYF. The DNA of the CDR3 is TGTGCCAGTAGTAATGGGCCCACCTACGAGCAGTACTTC.

This chain uses TRBV9 with TRBJ2-7; D possibly corresponds to TRBD1 (6 bases). V lost 0 bases and J lost 6, with 10 bases in between. The length of the CDR3 is 13 residues. CDR1 and CDR2 from the germline V gene are SGDLS and YYNGEE. In DNA form, the CDR3 reads TGTGCCAGCAGCGTAGCGGTAGGGGGCGAGCAGTACTTC. The encoded protein is CASSVAVGGEQYF.

The chain joins TRBV27 to TRBJ2-7, with a weak D call TRBD2 (5 bases). The V end lost 2 bases, the J end lost 6 bases, and 11 bases lay between the germline ends. The CDR3 has 13 residues. The germline CDR1 and CDR2 sequences are MNHEY and SMNVEV (reference sequence). In DNA, the CDR3 is TGTGCCAGCAGTTTACACCAAACTAGCGAGCAGTACTTC. This translates into CASSLHQTSEQYF.

V gene TRBV28 combines with J gene TRBJ1-5; D is unclear. The CDR3 length is 13 residues. V lost 3 bases and J 5 bases, leaving 8 bases between the germline ends. Germline assignment: CDR1 MDHEN and CDR2 SYDVKM. The CDR3 sequence: CASSLSRDQPQHF. The CDR3 DNA is TGTGCCAGCAGTTTGAGTCGGGATCAGCCCCAGCATTTT.

V gene TRBV7-8 combines with J gene TRBJ1-6; D gene unclear. V was pared by 1 base and J by 6 bases, with 7 bases between. The CDR3 runs 14 residues. Germline CDR1 is SGHVS and CDR2 is FQNEAQ. CDR3 protein: CASSLEQPNSPLHF. The CDR3 bases are TGTGCCAGCAGCTTAGAACAGCCTAATTCACCCCTCCACTTT. The complete variable domain, with remaining parts taken from reference TRBV7-8 and TRBJ1-6, reads GAGVSQSPRYKVAKRGQDVALRCDPISGHVSLFWYQQALGQGPEFLTYFQNEAQLDKSGLPSDRFFAERPEGSVSTLKIQRTQQEDSAVYLCASSLEQPNSPLHFGNGTRLTVT.

J is TRBJ1-1 and V is TRBV14, with D uncertain. V lost 6 bases, J lost 3 bases, and 17 bases lay in between. The germline CDR1 and CDR2 sequences are SGHDN and FVKESK. The CDR3 consists of 15 residues. CDR3 sequence reads: CASSPLRLDHTEAFF. CDR3 nucleotides: TGTGCCAGCAGTCCCCTCAGGTTGGATCACACTGAAGCTTTCTTT.

The CDR3 loop is CASSHFGTTNTEAFF. For the CDR3, the DNA is TGCGCCAGCAGCCACTTCGGGACAACGAACACTGAAGCTTTCTTT. V and J are TRBV4-1 and TRBJ1-1, with a possible D match to TRBD1 (6 bases). This CDR3 contains 15 residues. CDR1 MGHRA and CDR2 YSYEKL come from the germline V gene. V lost 3 bases to trimming and J lost 1 base, with 12 bases between them.

V and J are TRBV6-5 and TRBJ2-7; 13 positions agree with TRBD2. CDR1 and CDR2 from the germline V gene are MNHEY and SVGAGI. The CDR3 has 13 residues. V lost 10 bases and J lost 6; bases outside the gene matches: 6. The CDR3 protein is CATLTSGRPEQYF. The CDR3 nucleotides read TGTGCCACCTTGACTAGCGGGAGGCCCGAGCAGTACTTC.

The rearrangement joins TRBV6-5 to TRBJ1-5; D is uncertain. The CDR3 contains 13 residues. CDR1 and CDR2 (germline): MNHEY, SVGAGI. V lost 6 bases and J 5 bases, leaving 11 bases between the germline ends. CDR3 in DNA: TGTGCCAGCAGCTTGAGCCCTTATCAGCCCCAGCATTTT. It specifies CASSLSPYQPQHF.

This clone was seen only once. The CDR3, as DNA: TGTGCCAGCAGCGCACATCGGACAGGGAACACAGATACGCAGTATTTT. Protein: CASSAHRTGNTDTQYF. The chain combines TRBV7-2 with TRBJ2-3, with 8 nucleotides matching TRBD1. From germline, CDR1 is SGHTA and CDR2 FQGNSA. The CDR3 is made up of 16 amino acids. J was trimmed by 2 bases and V by 5 bases; bases with no gene match: 9.

This sequence joins TRBV27 and TRBJ2-1, with 7 bases lining up with TRBD2. V dropped 3 bases and J dropped 3; count of bases not matched to a gene: 8. Germline V lookup: CDR1 MNHEY, CDR2 SMNVEV (reference sequence). CDR3 length equals 16 residues. CDR3 amino acids: CASSFTAGGGYNEQFF. CDR3 bases: TGTGCCAGCAGTTTCACCGCTGGGGGGGGCTACAATGAGCAGTTCTTC.

The chain combines TRBV7-9 with TRBJ2-5; a possible D gene is TRBD2 (6 bases). CDR1 is SEHNR and CDR2 is FQNEAQ in the germline V gene (reference sequence). V was cut by 6 bases and J by 0 bases, with 11 bases left in between. This CDR3 contains 14 residues. As DNA, the CDR3 is TGTGCCAGCAGGGGAGGACCCAACCAAGAGACCCAGTACTTC. Translation: CASRGGPNQETQYF.

J is TRBJ2-1 and V is TRBV4-1; D might be TRBD2 (6 bases). Trimming removed 3 bases at V and 3 bases at J, with 12 bases between. Germline assignment: CDR1 MGHRA and CDR2 YSYEKL. The CDR3 is made up of 15 amino acids. Here the CDR3 DNA reads TGCGCCAGCAGCCAGACGGGGGAGCGCTACAATGAGCAGTTCTTC. This translates into CASSQTGERYNEQFF.

The chain has TRBV7-2 and TRBJ2-7; 10 bases line up with TRBD2. This CDR3 spans 16 amino acids. In germline, CDR1 is SGHTA, CDR2 FQGNSA. J gave up 4 bases and V 2 bases, and 8 bases lay outside the gene matches. The CDR3 sequence is CASSLYLAGVGYEQYF. The CDR3 DNA reads TGTGCCAGCAGCTTATACCTAGCGGGAGTCGGTTACGAGCAGTACTTC.

The chain links TRBV28 to TRBJ1-5; D remains unclear. This CDR3 spans 14 amino acids. Germline V gene lookup returns CDR1 MDHEN and CDR2 SYDVKM. The V and J ends lost 2 bases and 7 bases respectively, with 12 bases between them. The CDR3 nucleotides are TGTGCCAGCAGTTTAGGTCAGGTGATCCAGCCCCAGCATTTT. It specifies CASSLGQVIQPQHF.

The chain uses TRBV14 and TRBJ2-3; D perhaps matches TRBD2 (6 bases). CDR3 length: 14 amino acids. The germline gives CDR1 SGHDN, CDR2 FVKESK. V lost 3 bases, J lost 7 bases, and 14 bases lay in between. The CDR3 bases are TGTGCCAGCAGCCACTTTGAGGGAGGTCATACGCAGTATTTT. Amino acids: CASSHFEGGHTQYF.

V usage is TRBV28 and J usage is TRBJ2-3; TRBD2 agrees at 7 bases. Per the germline V gene, CDR1 is MDHEN and CDR2 is SYDVKM. Unmatched junction bases numbered 3, after V lost 3 bases and J lost 0 bases. The CDR3 contains 15 residues. In DNA, the CDR3 is TGTGCCAGCAGTTTGGGTAGCGGGAGCACAGATACGCAGTATTTT. Encoded protein: CASSLGSGSTDTQYF.

This clone occurred once. The rearrangement uses TRBV24-1 and TRBJ1-2; D is undetermined. Trimming removed 4 bases from V and 8 bases from J, with 13 bases in between. Germline V gives CDR1 KGHDR, CDR2 SFDVKD. The CDR3 loop spans 13 amino acids. The CDR3 sequence is CATSDLDRRGYTF. The CDR3 DNA reads as TGTGCCACCAGTGACTTGGACCGGAGAGGCTACACCTTC.

The chain links TRBV28 to TRBJ2-7, with 7 bases aligning to TRBD1. The germline V gene encodes CDR1 MDHEN and CDR2 SYDVKM. V trimming: 8 bases; J trimming: 2 bases; junction bases outside the gene matches: 9. This CDR3 region has 14 residues. CDR3 residues: CASGTRDSPYEQYF. CDR3 coding DNA: TGTGCCAGCGGAACCAGGGACAGCCCCTACGAGCAGTACTTC.

V gene TRBV29-1 combines with J gene TRBJ2-3; D possibly corresponds to TRBD2 (5 bases). The CDR3 spans 12 residues. The germline V gene encodes CDR1 SQVTM and CDR2 ANQGSEA. The germline V and J ends were trimmed by 2 bases and 4 bases, with 7 bases remaining between them. In DNA form, the CDR3 reads TGCAGCGTTGAATTCGGGGCAGATACGCAGTATTTT. Translating gives CSVEFGADTQYF.

This clone appeared many times. The chain uses TRBV9 and TRBJ2-2, with TRBD2 identical over 7 bases. The CDR3 length is 17 residues. Looked up from germline, CDR1 is SGDLS and CDR2 is YYNGEE. With 4 bases clipped from V and 1 base from J, the junction kept 10 bases outside the gene matches. CDR3 sequence: CASSPRAGVKNTGELFF. CDR3 coding DNA: TGTGCCAGCAGCCCCAGGGCGGGAGTGAAGAACACCGGGGAGCTGTTTTTT. The variable domain in full, with the rest retrieved from reference TRBV9 and TRBJ2-2, is DSGVTQTPKHLITATGQRVTLRCSPRSGDLSVYWYQQSLDQGLQFLIQYYNGEERAKGNILERFSAQQFPDLHSELNLSSLELGDSALYFCASSPRAGVKNTGELFFGEGSRLTVL.

The J gene is TRBJ1-5, the V gene TRBV19; TRBD1 aligns across 11 bases. CDR1 and CDR2 (germline): LNHDA, SQIVND (reference sequence). The trim removed 1 base at V and 0 bases at J, leaving 2 bases unmatched. The CDR3 contains 17 residues. CDR3: CASSIGDRGYSNQPQHF. The CDR3 coding sequence is TGTGCCAGTAGTATAGGGGACAGGGGGTATAGCAATCAGCCCCAGCATTTT.

The rearrangement uses TRBV7-3 and TRBJ2-3, with D unresolved. Trimming took off 5 bases at V and 2 bases at J, with 5 bases between the two ends. Germline CDR1 reads SGHTA; CDR2 reads FQGTGA. The CDR3 totals 12 residues. The CDR3 DNA is TGTGCCAGCAGCCCAGACACAGATACGCAGTATTTT. This sequence encodes CASSPDTDTQYF.

The chain recombines TRBV6-4 with TRBJ1-2, with D unresolved. Trimming stripped 4 bases from V and 6 bases from J, with 18 bases between. In germline, CDR1 is MRHNA, CDR2 SNTAGT. The CDR3 is made up of 15 amino acids. The chain's CDR3 is CASSVSRRSRDGYTF. The DNA of the CDR3 is TGTGCCAGCAGTGTTAGTAGACGGAGCCGGGATGGCTACACCTTC.

This chain connects TRBV11-1 to TRBJ1-2, with 9 bases matching TRBD1. The CDR3 length is 14 residues. The J segment lost 8 bases and the V segment lost 5 bases, leaving 9 bases of the junction unmatched. CDR1 is SGHAT and CDR2 is FQDESV in the germline V gene (reference sequence). CDR3 coding DNA: TGTGCCAGCAGCACTGGACAGGGGTTATTGGGCTACACCTTC. This translates into CASSTGQGLLGYTF.

The chain has TRBV5-1 and TRBJ2-2, with D uncertain. The CDR3 covers 15 residues. V shed 7 bases and J shed 1 base, with 14 bases lying between them. In germline, CDR1 is SGHRS, CDR2 YFSETQ. The CDR3 region has the DNA TGCGCCAGCCGCTGGAGTTCCGGGAACACCGGGGAGCTGTTTTTT. It codes for CASRWSSGNTGELFF.